A selection of T cell receptor beta chains follows, all from one sample in a study of graft-versus-host responses after intestinal transplantation. These receptors lack a known antigen. The protocol was immunoSEQ multiplex PCR, while the TCRdb copy is restricted to in-frame clones and leaves out a portion. The table lists tens of thousands of clones, around 90% of them singletons. The sequenced sample was unstimulated CD4+ T cells sorted from spleen or lymph node cells, obtained before intestinal transplant. These receptors originate from a human donor who received an intestinal transplant. The CDR3 runs from the conserved cysteine through the conserved F or W. D genes are given only for firm matches. Size tells how often a clone was seen (once, few, many) or the class of an expanded clone, and some rows leave it out.

v_gene,j_gene,abundance,d_gene,CDR3aa,CDR3nt
TRBV6-1,TRBJ2-6,NA,NA,CASREPRSGGANVLTF,TGTGCCAGCAGGGAACCCAGGTCGGGAGGGGCCAACGTCCTGACTTTC
TRBV5-6,TRBJ2-1,NA,TRBD2,CASSLGTSGGANEQFF,TGTGCCAGCAGCTTGGGGACTAGCGGGGGGGCCAATGAGCAGTTCTTC
TRBV5-1,TRBJ2-5,NA,TRBD2,CASSFSGEGETQYF,TGCGCCAGCAGCTTTAGCGGGGAGGGGGAGACCCAGTACTTC
TRBV5-1,TRBJ2-7,NA,NA,CASSVGVPGEQYF,TGCGCCAGCAGCGTCGGGGTTCCGGGCGAGCAGTACTTC
TRBV19,TRBJ2-3,NA,NA,CASRWGGADTQYF,TGTGCCAGTAGGTGGGGGGGGGCGGATACGCAGTATTTT
TRBV6-5,TRBJ2-2,NA,NA,CASTFRTANTGELFF,TGTGCCAGCACCTTTAGGACAGCGAACACCGGGGAGCTGTTTTTT
TRBV4-1,TRBJ2-4,NA,TRBD2,CASSQEGGLAGLRNIQYF,TGCGCCAGCAGCCAAGAAGGGGGACTAGCGGGATTAAGGAACATTCAGTACTTC
TRBV14,TRBJ1-1,NA,NA,CASSPSNTEAFF,TGTGCCAGCAGTCCCAGTAACACTGAAGCTTTCTTT
TRBV10-1,TRBJ2-5,NA,NA,CASRSVRETQYF,TGCGCCAGTAGATCTGTGAGGGAGACCCAGTACTTC
TRBV2,TRBJ1-4,NA,NA,CASRKSEQEKLFF,TGTGCCAGCAGGAAGTCCGAACAAGAAAAACTGTTTTTT
TRBV6-1,TRBJ1-5,NA,TRBD1,CASSEVTGKGGQPQHF,TGTGCCAGCAGTGAAGTGACAGGGAAAGGGGGTCAGCCCCAGCATTTT
TRBV6-1,TRBJ2-7,NA,TRBD2,CAISLAGTSYEQYF,TGTGCCATCTCACTAGCGGGGACCTCCTACGAGCAGTACTTC
TRBV5-1,TRBJ1-1,NA,NA,CASSLGGNTEAFF,TGCGCCAGCAGCTTGGGCGGGAACACTGAAGCTTTCTTT
TRBV5-6,TRBJ2-7,NA,TRBD1,CASGTGPYEQYF,TGTGCCAGCGGGACAGGCCCCTACGAGCAGTACTTC
TRBV7-8,TRBJ2-7,NA,TRBD1,CASKRGGPTYYEQYF,TGTGCCAGCAAACGAGGGGGCCCGACCTACTACGAGCAGTACTTC
TRBV5-1,TRBJ2-5,NA,TRBD2,CASSHISGGGETQYF,TGCGCCAGCAGCCACATAAGCGGGGGCGGTGAGACCCAGTACTTC
TRBV7-2,TRBJ1-2,NA,NA,CASTLSSSNYGYTF,TGTGCCAGCACCCTATCCTCAAGTAACTATGGCTACACCTTC
TRBV19,TRBJ1-5,NA,TRBD1,CASSNRGQPQHF,TGTGCCAGTAGCAACAGGGGTCAGCCCCAGCATTTT
TRBV6-6,TRBJ2-1,NA,NA,CASSYPYNEQFF,TGTGCCAGCAGTTACCCGTACAATGAGCAGTTCTTC
TRBV5-6,TRBJ2-6,NA,NA,CASSLVRAGVGANVLTF,TGTGCCAGCAGCTTGGTTAGGGCCGGGGTGGGGGCCAACGTCCTGACTTTC
TRBV11-3,TRBJ1-6,NA,NA,CASQPNSGTRNSPLHF,TGTGCCAGCCAGCCAAACTCCGGGACACGAAATTCACCCCTCCACTTT
TRBV6-1,TRBJ2-5,few,NA,CASSEARGTQYF,TGTGCCAGCAGTGAAGCGCGGGGGACCCAGTACTTC
TRBV5-1,TRBJ2-7,NA,TRBD1,CASSLLTGFLYEQYF,TGCGCCAGCAGCTTGTTGACAGGGTTCCTCTACGAGCAGTACTTC
TRBV7-9,TRBJ1-2,NA,NA,CASSLETGSGYTF,TGTGCCAGCAGCTTAGAGACCGGGAGCGGCTACACCTTC
TRBV18,TRBJ2-7,once,TRBD1,CASSPLGQGAYYEQYF,TGTGCCAGCTCACCGTTAGGACAGGGGGCTTACTACGAGCAGTACTTC
TRBV5-1,TRBJ1-3,NA,NA,CASSTDSASGNTIYF,TGCGCCAGCAGCACAGACAGTGCCTCTGGAAACACCATATATTTT
TRBV29-1,TRBJ1-1,few,TRBD1,CSVRTGVGKSEAFF,TGCAGCGTCAGGACAGGGGTCGGGAAATCTGAAGCTTTCTTT
TRBV9,TRBJ1-4,once,NA,CASSVGGWGATNEKLFF,TGTGCCAGCAGCGTAGGAGGGTGGGGGGCAACTAATGAAAAACTGTTTTTT
TRBV5-4,TRBJ2-1,NA,TRBD2,CASSRRGGADEQFF,TGTGCCAGCAGCCGGCGCGGGGGGGCAGATGAGCAGTTCTTC
TRBV18,TRBJ2-1,NA,TRBD2,CASSASFTSGGYNEQFF,TGTGCCAGCTCAGCCTCCTTTACTAGCGGGGGCTACAATGAGCAGTTCTTC
TRBV7-8,TRBJ1-2,NA,NA,CASSPTGANYGYTF,TGTGCCAGCAGCCCTACAGGAGCTAACTATGGCTACACCTTC
TRBV12-5,TRBJ2-5,once,TRBD1,CASGAGQGRFETQYF,TGTGCTAGTGGGGCCGGACAGGGAAGGTTTGAGACCCAGTACTTC
TRBV7-2,TRBJ1-6,NA,NA,CASSRQDSWGSPLHF,TGTGCCAGCAGCCGGCAGGACAGCTGGGGTTCACCCCTCCACTTT
TRBV5-1,TRBJ1-2,NA,TRBD1,CASSVTGANYGYTF,TGCGCCAGCAGCGTCACAGGGGCGAACTATGGCTACACCTTC
TRBV5-1,TRBJ1-2,NA,TRBD1,CASSITGELNYGYTF,TGCGCCAGCAGCATAACAGGGGAACTTAACTATGGCTACACCTTC
TRBV4-1,TRBJ1-1,NA,NA,CASSQEWTLHTEAFF,TGCGCCAGCAGCCAAGAGTGGACACTGCACACTGAAGCTTTCTTT
TRBV4-1,TRBJ1-1,NA,NA,CASSQVRNSLMNTEAFF,TGCGCCAGCAGCCAAGTCAGGAACAGCCTCATGAACACTGAAGCTTTCTTT
TRBV7-3,TRBJ2-7,NA,NA,CASSLTGRGRLYEQYF,TGTGCCAGCAGCTTAACGGGGCGGGGGCGCCTCTACGAGCAGTACTTC
TRBV19,TRBJ2-1,NA,TRBD2,CASRTQLAGGNEQFF,TGTGCCAGTAGGACTCAGCTAGCGGGGGGGAATGAGCAGTTCTTC
TRBV4-1,TRBJ2-6,NA,NA,CASSHRGDSGANVLTF,TGCGCCAGCAGCCATCGAGGCGACTCCGGGGCCAACGTCCTGACTTTC
TRBV5-1,TRBJ2-7,NA,NA,CASSPLGGYPYEQYF,TGCGCCAGCAGCCCCCTGGGGGGATACCCCTACGAGCAGTACTTC
TRBV5-1,TRBJ2-3,NA,TRBD1,CASRTGATDTQYF,TGCGCCAGCAGGACAGGGGCCACAGATACGCAGTATTTT
TRBV6-5,TRBJ2-1,few,TRBD1,CASSYSTGQGVNEQFF,TGTGCCAGCAGTTACTCCACGGGACAGGGGGTGAATGAGCAGTTCTTC
TRBV27,TRBJ1-1,NA,NA,CASSHPDRLNTEAFF,TGTGCCAGCAGTCACCCCGACAGGCTGAACACTGAAGCTTTCTTT
TRBV7-9,TRBJ1-1,once,TRBD1,CASSRGTGTEAFF,TGTGCCAGCAGCCGAGGGACAGGGACTGAAGCTTTCTTT
TRBV6-5,TRBJ1-6,NA,NA,CATWGGVHNSPLHF,TGTGCCACCTGGGGGGGGGTCCATAATTCACCCCTCCACTTT